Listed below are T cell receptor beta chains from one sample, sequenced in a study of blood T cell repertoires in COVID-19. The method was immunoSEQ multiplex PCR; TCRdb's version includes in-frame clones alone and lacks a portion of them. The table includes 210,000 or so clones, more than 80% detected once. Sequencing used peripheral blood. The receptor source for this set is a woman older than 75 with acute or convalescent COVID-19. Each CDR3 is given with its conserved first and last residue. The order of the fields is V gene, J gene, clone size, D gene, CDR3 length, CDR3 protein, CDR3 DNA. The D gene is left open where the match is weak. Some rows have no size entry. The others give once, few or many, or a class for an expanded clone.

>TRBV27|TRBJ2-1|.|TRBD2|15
CASRGSGGSYNEQFF
TGTGCCAGCCGAGGTAGCGGGGGCTCCTACAATGAGCAGTTCTTC
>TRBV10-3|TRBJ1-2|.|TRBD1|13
CATNRGANYGYTF
TGTGCCACCAACAGGGGAGCTAACTATGGCTACACCTTC
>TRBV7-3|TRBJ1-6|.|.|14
CASSLIGVESPLHF
TGTGCCAGCAGCTTAATCGGGGTAGAATCACCCCTCCACTTT
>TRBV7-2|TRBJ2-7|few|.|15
CASSQGGQAPYEQYF
TGTGCCAGCAGCCAGGGGGGTCAGGCACCCTACGAGCAGTACTTC
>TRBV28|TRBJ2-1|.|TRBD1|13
CASSLGRDREQFF
TGTGCCAGCAGTTTAGGGCGGGACAGGGAGCAGTTCTTC
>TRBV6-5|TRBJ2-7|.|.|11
CASSEAYEQYF
TGTGCCAGCAGCGAGGCCTACGAGCAGTACTTC
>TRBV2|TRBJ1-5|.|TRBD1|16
CASTGQGGLGNQPQHF
TGTGCCAGCACGGGACAGGGGGGGCTGGGCAATCAGCCCCAGCATTTT
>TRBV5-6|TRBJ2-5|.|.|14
CASSLTGPSETQYF
TGTGCCAGCAGCTTGACTGGGCCCTCGGAGACCCAGTACTTC
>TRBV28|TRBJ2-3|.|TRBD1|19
CASSRQGARTPLSTDTQYF
TGTGCCAGCAGTAGACAGGGGGCCAGAACCCCCCTTAGCACAGATACGCAGTATTTT
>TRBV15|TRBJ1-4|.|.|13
CATSRELNEKLFF
TGTGCCACCAGCAGAGAATTAAATGAAAAACTGTTTTTT
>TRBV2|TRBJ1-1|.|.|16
CASSEGPTGANTEAFF
TGTGCCAGCAGTGAAGGGCCTACAGGTGCGAACACTGAAGCTTTCTTT
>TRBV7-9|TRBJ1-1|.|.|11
CASNVGAEAFF
TGTGCCAGCAACGTCGGGGCTGAAGCTTTCTTT
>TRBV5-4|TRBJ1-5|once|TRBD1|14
CASSYGQGDQPQHF
TGTGCCAGCAGCTATGGACAGGGCGATCAGCCCCAGCATTTT
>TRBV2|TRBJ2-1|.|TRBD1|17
CASRGTVGTGGYNEQFF
TGTGCCAGCAGGGGGACGGTCGGGACAGGGGGTTACAATGAGCAGTTCTTC
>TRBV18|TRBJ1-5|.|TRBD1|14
CASSPGQGDQPQHF
TGTGCCAGCTCACCGGGACAGGGGGACCAGCCCCAGCATTTT
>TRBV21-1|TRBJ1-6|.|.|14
CASSKDDRGSPLHF
TGTGCCAGCAGCAAGGATGACAGAGGATCACCCCTCCACTTT
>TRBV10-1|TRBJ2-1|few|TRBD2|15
CASSGAGGPQNEQFF
TGCGCCAGCAGTGGCGCGGGAGGGCCTCAGAATGAGCAGTTCTTC
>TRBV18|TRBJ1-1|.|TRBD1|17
CASSPRGLTVINTEAFF
TGTGCCAGCTCACCAAGGGGGCTAACAGTAATAAACACTGAAGCTTTCTTT
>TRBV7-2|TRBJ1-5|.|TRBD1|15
CASSLHTGGNQPQHF
TGTGCCAGCAGCTTACATACAGGGGGCAATCAGCCCCAGCATTTT
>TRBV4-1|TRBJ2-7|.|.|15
CASSQEPGGTYEQYF
TGCGCCAGCAGCCAAGAGCCAGGGGGGACCTACGAGCAGTACTTC
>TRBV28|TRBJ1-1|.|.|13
CASSSGGNTEAFF
TGTGCCAGCAGTTCGGGGGGGAACACTGAAGCTTTCTTT
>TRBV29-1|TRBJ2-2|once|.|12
CSVTGNTGELFF
TGCAGCGTGACAGGGAACACCGGGGAGCTGTTTTTT
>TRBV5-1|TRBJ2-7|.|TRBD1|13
CASSKATGGEQYF
TGCGCCAGCAGCAAAGCCACAGGGGGCGAGCAGTACTTC
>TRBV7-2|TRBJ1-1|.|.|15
CASSLVAGGNTEAFF
TGTGCCAGCAGCTTAGTGGCGGGCGGGAACACTGAAGCTTTCTTT
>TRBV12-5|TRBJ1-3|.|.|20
CASGLAREGLVRSSGNTIYF
TGTGCTAGTGGTTTGGCGCGGGAGGGTTTAGTTCGAAGCTCTGGAAACACCATATATTTT
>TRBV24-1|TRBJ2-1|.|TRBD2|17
CATSGASGRAVGDEQFF
TGTGCCACCAGTGGGGCTAGCGGGAGGGCCGTCGGCGATGAGCAGTTCTTC
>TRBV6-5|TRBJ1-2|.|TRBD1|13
CASSYLRGHGYTF
TGTGCCAGCAGTTACTTGAGGGGGCATGGCTACACCTTC
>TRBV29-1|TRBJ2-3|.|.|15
CSVERSGQPGGTQYF
TGCAGCGTTGAGCGGTCCGGACAGCCTGGTGGGACGCAGTATTTT
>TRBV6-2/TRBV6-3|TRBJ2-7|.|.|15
CASSESGHYSYEQYF
TGTGCCAGCAGTGAGTCGGGACACTACTCCTACGAGCAGTACTTC
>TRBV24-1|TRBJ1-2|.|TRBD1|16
CATSGTRQGSGYGYTF
TGTGCCACCAGTGGTACCCGACAGGGATCGGGTTATGGCTACACCTTC
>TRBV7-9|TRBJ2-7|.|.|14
CASSSQVVSYEQYF
TGTGCCAGCAGCTCACAGGTGGTCTCCTACGAGCAGTACTTC
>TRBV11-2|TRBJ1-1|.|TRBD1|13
CASSPDRDTEAFF
TGTGCCAGCAGCCCTGACAGGGACACTGAAGCTTTCTTT
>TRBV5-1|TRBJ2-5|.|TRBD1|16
CASSLIGTGGMETQYF
TGCGCCAGCAGCTTGATAGGGACAGGGGGGATGGAGACCCAGTACTTC
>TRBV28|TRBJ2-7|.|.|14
CASIRAGQLYEQYF
TGTGCCAGCATACGAGCGGGTCAGCTCTACGAGCAGTACTTC
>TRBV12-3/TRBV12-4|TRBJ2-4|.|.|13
CASSPDRPNIQYF
TGTGCCAGCAGTCCGGACAGACCAAACATTCAGTACTTC
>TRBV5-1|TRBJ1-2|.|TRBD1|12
CASRTGAYGYTF
TGCGCCAGCAGGACAGGGGCCTATGGCTACACCTTC
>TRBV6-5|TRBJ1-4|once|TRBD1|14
CASIGGTGHEKLFF
TGTGCCAGCATTGGGGGGACAGGGCACGAAAAACTGTTTTTT
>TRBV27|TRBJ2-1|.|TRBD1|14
CASSLDRGDNEQFF
TGTGCCAGCAGTTTGGACAGGGGAGACAATGAGCAGTTCTTC
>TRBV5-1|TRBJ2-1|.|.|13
CASSFGQNNEQFF
TGCGCCAGCAGCTTCGGACAGAACAATGAGCAGTTCTTC
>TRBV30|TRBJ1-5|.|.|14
CAWSADRSNQPQHF
TGTGCCTGGAGTGCGGACAGATCCAATCAGCCCCAGCATTTT
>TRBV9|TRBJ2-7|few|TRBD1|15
CASSVSGTGYYEQYF
TGTGCCAGCAGCGTGTCCGGGACAGGCTACTACGAGCAGTACTTC
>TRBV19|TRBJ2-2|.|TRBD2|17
CASSRPSGLADTGELFF
TGTGCCAGTAGTCGTCCCTCTGGACTAGCGGACACCGGGGAGCTGTTTTTT
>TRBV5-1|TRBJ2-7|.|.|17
CASSFVSLLMRLYEQYF
TGCGCCAGCAGCTTTGTTTCACTCCTGATGCGACTTTACGAGCAGTACTTC
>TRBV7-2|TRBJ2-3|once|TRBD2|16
CASSWRLAGPEDTQYF
TGTGCCAGCAGCTGGAGGCTAGCGGGACCGGAAGATACGCAGTATTTT
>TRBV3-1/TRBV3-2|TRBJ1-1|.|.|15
CASSQRRDSDGKAFF
TGTGCCAGCAGCCAAAGACGGGACTCCGATGGGAAAGCTTTCTTT
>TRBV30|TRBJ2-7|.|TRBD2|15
CAWSGTSGRAYEQYF
TGTGCCTGGAGTGGCACTAGCGGGAGGGCCTACGAGCAGTACTTC
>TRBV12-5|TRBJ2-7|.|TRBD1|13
CASGLTGEGEQYF
TGTGCTAGTGGGCTGACAGGGGAAGGCGAGCAGTACTTC
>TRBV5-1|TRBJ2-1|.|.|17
CASSPPSQGYRDNEQFF
TGCGCCAGCAGCCCACCCTCTCAGGGGTACAGGGATAATGAGCAGTTCTTC
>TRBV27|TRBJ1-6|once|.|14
CASSLEQGNSPLHF
TGTGCCAGCAGTTTAGAACAGGGTAATTCACCCCTCCACTTT
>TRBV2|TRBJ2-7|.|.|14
CASRRTVPSYEQYF
TGTGCCAGCAGAAGGACAGTACCCTCCTACGAGCAGTACTTC
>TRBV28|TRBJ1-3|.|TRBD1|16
CASSFPRGPSGNTIYF
TGTGCCAGCAGCTTTCCCAGGGGGCCATCTGGAAACACCATATATTTT
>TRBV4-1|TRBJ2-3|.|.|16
CASSQVREPGTDTQYF
TGCGCCAGCAGCCAAGTCCGGGAGCCGGGCACAGATACGCAGTATTTT
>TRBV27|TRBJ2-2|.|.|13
CASRPTRTGELFF
TGTGCCAGCAGGCCAACTAGGACCGGGGAGCTGTTTTTT
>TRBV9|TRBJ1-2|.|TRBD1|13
CASSSDREYGYTF
TGTGCCAGCAGCTCTGACAGGGAGTATGGCTACACCTTC
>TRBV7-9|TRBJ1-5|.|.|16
CASSFGVGFGSQPQHF
TGTGCCAGCAGCTTCGGAGTGGGTTTTGGGAGTCAGCCCCAGCATTTT
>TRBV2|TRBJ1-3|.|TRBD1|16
CASSRLLTGPGNTIYF
TGTGCCAGCAGTCGCCTTCTGACAGGGCCAGGAAACACCATATATTTT
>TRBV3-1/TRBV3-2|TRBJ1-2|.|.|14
CASSHDFGTYGYTF
TGTGCCAGCAGCCACGATTTCGGGACTTATGGCTACACCTTC